The 20 T cell receptor beta chains below were found in one sample sequenced in a study of blood T cells in healthy people across ages. For the second PCR, which ran for roughly 6 to 12 cycles, a sample-barcoded 5' primer and a J-beta primer mix were used. TCRdb analysed the 5' RACE reads with MiXCR anew, one entry per CDR3 protein. The data show about 1.7 million distinct CDR3 sequences, over 25% seen once. The sample consisted of blood. The receptor source for this set is a woman aged 25 to 39 in good health.

The rearrangement links TRBV5-6 to TRBJ2-7; 10 nucleotides align to TRBD1. The V gene end was trimmed by 2 bases and the J gene end by 4 bases; junction bases not matched to a gene: 6. The CDR3 loop spans 15 amino acids. The V gene's germline CDR1 is SGHDT and CDR2 YYEEEE. CDR3 bases: TGTGCCAGCAGCTTTACCGGGACAGGGGCGTACGAGCAGTACTTC. Amino acid sequence: CASSFTGTGAYEQYF. The full variable domain, in which reference TRBV5-6 and TRBJ2-7 provide the parts outside the CDR3, is DAGVTQSPTHLIKTRGQQVTLRCSPKSGHDTVSWYQQALGQGPQFIFQYYEEEERQRGNFPDRFSGHQFPNYSSELNVNALLLGDSALYLCASSFTGTGAYEQYFGPGTRLTVT.

This clonotype was counted only a few times. This rearrangement joins TRBV7-2 to TRBJ2-7; 10 bases fit TRBD1. The CDR3 spans 15 residues. V lost 4 bases and J lost 2; bases outside the gene matches: 5. In germline, CDR1 is SGHTA, CDR2 FQGNSA. The CDR3 here is CASSSDRGRTYEQYF. The DNA of the CDR3 is TGTGCCAGCAGCTCTGACAGGGGGCGAACCTACGAGCAGTACTTC. The entire variable domain, with the rest obtained from reference TRBV7-2 and TRBJ2-7, is as follows: GAGVSQSPSNKVTEKGKDVELRCDPISGHTALYWYRQSLGQGLEFLIYFQGNSAPDKSGLPSDRFSAERTGGSVSTLTIQRTQQEDSAVYLCASSSDRGRTYEQYFGPGTRLTVT.

The chain combines TRBV4-3 with TRBJ2-3; D not certain. Germline-derived CDR1 and CDR2 are LGHNA and YSLEER. Trimming stripped 1 base from V and 6 bases from J, with 11 bases between. CDR3 length equals 14 residues. This CDR3 reads CASSQGSAPDTQYF. CDR3 DNA: TGCGCCAGCAGCCAAGGCTCAGCCCCCGATACGCAGTATTTT.

There are a few counts of this clonotype. The chain is built from TRBV14 and TRBJ2-7, with a weak D call TRBD2 (6 bases). CDR1 is SGHDN and CDR2 is FVKESK in the germline V gene. Trimming pared 3 bases from V and 4 bases from J, leaving 13 bases between. The CDR3 is 14 residues long. The CDR3 loop is CASSHRGAGYEQYF. The DNA of the CDR3 is TGTGCCAGCAGCCACCGGGGCGCGGGATACGAGCAGTACTTC. Supplemented by reference TRBV14 and TRBJ2-7, the full variable domain reads EAGVTQFPSHSVIEKGQTVTLRCDPISGHDNLYWYRRVMGKEIKFLLHFVKESKQDESGMPNNRFLAERTGGTYSTLKVQPAELEDSGVYFCASSHRGAGYEQYFGPGTRLTVT.

With regard to this clonotype: This may come from a read error, since a much larger clone is one base off. This rearrangement joins TRBV3-1 to TRBJ2-7, with TRBD1 matching over 7 bases. Per germline, CDR1 LGHDT and CDR2 YNNKEL (reference sequence). The CDR3 is made up of 13 amino acids. CDR3 in amino acids: CASARDRQETQDF. The CDR3 nucleotides read TGTGCCAGCGCCCGGGACAGACAAGAGACCCAGGACTTC.

Only a few counts were recorded for this clonotype. The gene calls are TRBV10-3 and TRBJ1-1; a weak D match, TRBD1 (5 bases). The CDR3 has 13 amino acids. Germline V gene data show CDR1 as ENHRY and CDR2 as SYGVKD. Trimming pared 5 bases from V and 5 bases from J, leaving 12 bases between. CDR3 sequence reads: CAISNPGKTEAFF. The DNA of the CDR3 is TGTGCCATCAGTAACCCAGGGAAAACTGAAGCTTTCTTT.

This clonotype was detected many times. The chain combines TRBV20-1 with TRBJ2-5; TRBD2 matches at 13 bases. Losses at the gene ends were 3 bases for V and 4 bases for J; bases not matched to a gene: 8. The CDR3 sequence is 16 residues long. Germline CDR1 and CDR2: DFQATT and SNEGSKA (reference sequence). The CDR3 reads CSASTGTSGVRETQYF. In nucleotides, the CDR3 is TGCAGTGCTAGTACCGGGACTAGCGGGGTTCGAGAGACCCAGTACTTC.

This chain joins TRBV14 and TRBJ2-7; 13 bases match TRBD2. V lost 6 bases, J lost 2 bases, and 7 bases stayed unmatched. The CDR3 is 16 amino acids. Germline loops: CDR1 SGHDN, CDR2 FVKESK. CDR3 bases: TGTGCCAGCAGTGCGAGACTAGCGGGAGGCGCCTACGAGCAGTACTTC. Translation: CASSARLAGGAYEQYF.

The chain uses TRBV7-6 and TRBJ2-7; 9 nucleotides line up with TRBD2. The CDR3 loop spans 18 amino acids. CDR1 is SGHVS, CDR2 FNYEAQ, per germline. With 1 base clipped from V and 1 base from J, the junction kept 11 bases outside the gene matches. In DNA form, the CDR3 reads TGTGCCAGCAGCTTAGTGGCTAGCGGGGATATGGAGTCCTACGAGCAGTACTTC. Translating it yields CASSLVASGDMESYEQYF.

This chain links TRBV5-1 with TRBJ2-1; D unresolved. The CDR3 is 15 amino acids. Trimming removed 4 bases from V and 6 bases from J, with 17 bases in between. In germline, CDR1 is SGHRS, CDR2 YFSETQ. The CDR3 DNA sequence: TGCGCCAGCAGCCCCTCCCGGGTGGGTCGCAATGAGCAGTTCTTC. It codes for CASSPSRVGRNEQFF.

This clonotype appeared a single time. The chain recombines TRBV11-2 with TRBJ2-1; D is possibly TRBD2 (5 bases). This CDR3 contains 16 residues. CDR1 is SGHAT, CDR2 FQNNGV, per germline. V was clipped by 1 base and J by 3 bases, with 13 bases between them. CDR3 coding DNA: TGTGCCAGCAGCTTAGGTCGGGGAGCCCTCTACAATGAGCAGTTCTTC. Its translation: CASSLGRGALYNEQFF.

Note on this clonotype: This clone may be a read error of a much larger clone one base away. The chain has TRBV4-1 and TRBJ2-7; D is ambiguous. CDR3 size: 15 residues. In germline, CDR1 is MGHRA, CDR2 YSYEKL. CDR3 bases: TGCGCCGGCAGCCAAGGTTTCCCAGGAAACTACGAGCAGTACTTC. It translates to CAGSQGFPGNYEQYF.

This sequence joins TRBV30 and TRBJ1-2, with a tentative D call TRBD1 (6 bases). Looked up from germline, CDR1 is GTSNPN and CDR2 is SVGIG (reference sequence). Trimming pared 4 bases from V and 4 bases from J, leaving 10 bases between. This CDR3 has 12 amino acids. Written as DNA, the CDR3 is TGTGCCTGGACGGGGGCCCTCTATGGCTACACCTTC. Protein sequence: CAWTGALYGYTF.

Comment on this clonotype: An end of the junction differs from the germline gene, which may be a read error. This chain uses TRBV5-1 with TRBJ2-5; 13 bases fit TRBD2. The CDR3 is 15 amino acids. Germline loops: CDR1 SGHRS, CDR2 YFSETQ. The CDR3 sequence is CASSGGTSGEETQYF. The CDR3 DNA follows: TGCGCTAGCAGCGGCGGGACTAGCGGGGAAGAGACCCAGTACTTC.

The chain recombines TRBV28 with TRBJ2-1, with 8 bases fitting TRBD2. V lost 6 bases, J lost 7 bases, and 8 bases stayed unmatched. This CDR3 is built from 14 residues. Germline V gene lookup returns CDR1 MDHEN and CDR2 SYDVKM. Here the CDR3 reads CASRPPGGTNEQFF. DNA for the CDR3: TGTGCCAGCAGACCTCCGGGGGGGACAAATGAGCAGTTCTTC. Supplemented by reference TRBV28 and TRBJ2-1, the full variable domain reads DVKVTQSSRYLVKRTGEKVFLECVQDMDHENMFWYRQDPGLGLRLIYFSYDVKMKEKGDIPEGYSVSREKKERFSLILESASTNQTSMYLCASRPPGGTNEQFFGPGTRLTVL.

The gene calls are TRBV11-2 and TRBJ1-4; no reliable D call. The CDR3 is 16 residues long. Germline CDR1 is SGHAT and CDR2 is FQNNGV. V shed 2 bases and J shed 4 bases, with 14 bases lying between them. CDR3 bases: TGTGCCAGCAGCTTAAATGCGGGTTTGGGTAATGAAAAACTGTTTTTT. This translates into CASSLNAGLGNEKLFF.

This chain links TRBV12-3 or TRBV12-4 with TRBJ2-4; perhaps TRBD1 as D (6 bases). The CDR3 totals 15 residues. With 5 bases removed from V and 8 bases from J, the gap between germline ends came to 19 bases. The CDR3 is CASSDRDIAFDIQYF. The CDR3 nucleotides read TGTGCCAGCAGTGATCGGGACATTGCTTTTGACATTCAGTACTTC.

As for this clonotype: At one boundary the junction diverges from the germline segment, which might be a read error. The rearrangement links TRBV12-3 or TRBV12-4 to TRBJ2-1; 10 bases map to TRBD2. The CDR3 has 15 amino acids. CDR3 protein: CVSSRSGGKYNEQFF. CDR3 bases: TGTGTCAGCAGTCGTAGCGGGGGGAAATACAATGAGCAGTTCTTC.

This clonotype has a handful of counts. The chain combines TRBV12-3 or TRBV12-4 with TRBJ1-4; D is perhaps TRBD1 (6 bases). Trimming shortened V by 6 bases and J by 3 bases, and 11 bases separated the two germline ends. The CDR3 loop spans 14 amino acids. CDR3 in amino acids: CASRLAGANEKLFF. In nucleotides, the CDR3 is TGTGCCAGCAGACTCGCAGGGGCTAATGAAAAACTGTTTTTT.

The chain recombines TRBV20-1 with TRBJ1-1, with TRBD1 matching over 10 bases. The CDR3 is 14 amino acids. Germline CDR1 DFQATT, CDR2 SNEGSKA (reference sequence). The V and J ends lost 3 bases and 3 bases, in that order; junction bases with no gene match: 4. CDR3 residues: CSASTGQGDTEAFF. The CDR3, as DNA: TGCAGTGCTAGTACTGGACAGGGGGACACTGAAGCTTTCTTT.